This T cell receptor beta chain was documented in a study of blood T cells in healthy people across ages. PBMCs, at least 6 million per sample, were isolated. Of note for this clonotype: Antigen: not known.

A J-beta primer mix and a sample-barcoded 5' primer were used in a second PCR of roughly 7 to 12 cycles. All cDNA molecules were each tagged by a template-switch adaptor with 12 random nucleotides. From the 5' RACE reads, TCRdb called clonotypes with MiXCR, one entry per CDR3 protein. The sample carries over 1,200,000 distinct CDR3 sequences, around 59% recorded once. General study results and limits: Correlation between TCR beta diversity and naive T cell percentage was strong.

The receptor's source is a man aged 18 to 35 in good health. The sequencing input was blood.

CDR3 sequence: CASSLKSLNTGEETQYF. The CDR3 nucleotides read TGCGCCAGCAGCTTAAAGTCGTTGAATACAGGGGAAGAGACCCAGTACTTC. The chain is built from TRBV5-1 and TRBJ2-5; 7 bases map to TRBD1. Germline values: CDR1 SGHRS, CDR2 YFSETQ. There are 17 residues in the CDR3. The V gene end was trimmed by 2 bases and the J gene end by 3 bases; junction bases not matched to a gene: 13.